The rows below give T cell receptor beta chains drawn from one sample of a study of T cell responses to AZD1222 COVID-19 vaccine. Clones were sequenced by immunoSEQ multiplex PCR, and TCRdb holds only the in-frame ones, with some missing. The sample includes approximately 150,000 clones, around 90% of them seen just once. The sequenced sample was peripheral blood, obtained 28 days after the second dose of the MenACWY control vaccine. The source of these receptors is an adult who received the MenACWY meningococcal vaccine as a control. The CDR3 runs from the conserved cysteine through the conserved F or W. Each record gives: D gene, V gene, J gene, clone size, CDR3 DNA, CDR3 protein. A D gene is named only where the DNA matches it firmly. For some rows the clone size is stated as once, few or many, or as a class when expanded; others skip it.

d_call: TRBD1
v_call: TRBV11-2
j_call: TRBJ2-7
clone_size: .
cdr3_nt: TGTGCCAGCAGCTTTAAGGGCGTAGGGACAGGGGACGAGCAGTACTTC
cdr3_aa: CASSFKGVGTGDEQYF

d_call: .
v_call: TRBV27
j_call: TRBJ1-1
clone_size: .
cdr3_nt: TGTGCCAGCAGTTTCGGTGGGAGCACTGAAGCTTTCTTT
cdr3_aa: CASSFGGSTEAFF

d_call: TRBD1
v_call: TRBV7-9
j_call: TRBJ1-5
clone_size: .
cdr3_nt: TGTGCCAGCAGCCAAGACAGGGCGATTCAGCCCCAGCATTTT
cdr3_aa: CASSQDRAIQPQHF

d_call: TRBD2
v_call: TRBV28
j_call: TRBJ2-7
clone_size: .
cdr3_nt: TGTGCCAGCAGTTTAATCCTAGCGGGGGGGGAGCAGTACTTC
cdr3_aa: CASSLILAGGEQYF

d_call: TRBD1
v_call: TRBV5-6
j_call: TRBJ2-7
clone_size: .
cdr3_nt: TGTGCCAGCACCGCCCTGGGCAGGGGGCTTTACGAGCAGTACTTC
cdr3_aa: CASTALGRGLYEQYF

d_call: TRBD1
v_call: TRBV15
j_call: TRBJ1-2
clone_size: once
cdr3_nt: TGTGCCACCAGCAGAGACGGGACAGGGGCCTATGGCTACACCTTC
cdr3_aa: CATSRDGTGAYGYTF

d_call: .
v_call: TRBV25-1
j_call: TRBJ1-1
clone_size: .
cdr3_nt: TGTGCCAGCAGTGAGGGGAGGGGGTCCCTATTGAACACTGAAGCTTTCTTT
cdr3_aa: CASSEGRGSLLNTEAFF

d_call: TRBD2
v_call: TRBV18
j_call: TRBJ2-3
clone_size: few
cdr3_nt: TGTGCCAGCTCGCTAAAGCCGGGAGGACTAAACACAGATACGCAGTATTTT
cdr3_aa: CASSLKPGGLNTDTQYF

d_call: .
v_call: TRBV7-9
j_call: TRBJ2-7
clone_size: .
cdr3_nt: TGTGCCAGCAGCTTAGTTTCTCCTTACGAGCAGTACTTC
cdr3_aa: CASSLVSPYEQYF

d_call: .
v_call: TRBV18
j_call: TRBJ2-7
clone_size: .
cdr3_nt: TGTGCCAGCTCGCCGCGAGCCGGATCCTACGAGCAGTACTTC
cdr3_aa: CASSPRAGSYEQYF